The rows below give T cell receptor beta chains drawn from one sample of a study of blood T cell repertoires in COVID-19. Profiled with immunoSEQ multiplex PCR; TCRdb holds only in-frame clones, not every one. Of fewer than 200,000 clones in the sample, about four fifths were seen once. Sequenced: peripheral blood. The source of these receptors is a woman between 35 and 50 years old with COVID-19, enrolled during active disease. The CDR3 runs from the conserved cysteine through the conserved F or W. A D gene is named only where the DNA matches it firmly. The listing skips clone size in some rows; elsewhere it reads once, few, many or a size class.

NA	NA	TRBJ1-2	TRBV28	TGTGCCAGCAAACCCCAGGGAGGCGCTGACTATGGCTACACCTTC	CASKPQGGADYGYTF
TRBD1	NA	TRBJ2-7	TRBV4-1	TGCGCCAGCAGCCAAGAAGAGCAGGGGGTCTACGAGCAGTACTTC	CASSQEEQGVYEQYF
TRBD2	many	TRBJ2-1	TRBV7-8	TGTGCCAGCAGCTTAGACCCGGGACTAGCGGGGGTCAATGAGCAGTTCTTC	CASSLDPGLAGVNEQFF
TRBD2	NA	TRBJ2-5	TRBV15	TGTGCCACCAGCAGAGATGCGACTAGCAGTACGACCCAGTACTTC	CATSRDATSSTTQYF
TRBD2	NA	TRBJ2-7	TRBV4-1	TGCGCCAGCAGCCAAGTGGGAGGGACTCGTTACTCCTACGAGCAGTACTTC	CASSQVGGTRYSYEQYF
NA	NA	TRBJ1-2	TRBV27	TGTGCCAGCAGTTTATCGATTAAGGCCCGGGGGAGTGGCTACACCTTC	CASSLSIKARGSGYTF
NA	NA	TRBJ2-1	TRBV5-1	TGCGCCAGCAGTTCGGACAGAAACAATGAGCAGTTCTTC	CASSSDRNNEQFF
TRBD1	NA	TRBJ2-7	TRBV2	TGTGCCAGCAGTGCAGACAGGGTCTCCTACGAGCAGTACTTC	CASSADRVSYEQYF
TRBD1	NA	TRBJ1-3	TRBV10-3	TGTGCCATGACAGGGGGTTACTCTGGAAACACCATATATTTT	CAMTGGYSGNTIYF
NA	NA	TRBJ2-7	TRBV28	TGTGCCAGCAGGACAACGATAAGCTCCTACGAGCAGTACTTC	CASRTTISSYEQYF
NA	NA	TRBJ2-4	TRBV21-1	TGTGCCAGCAGCAAATTGAGTGCGGGACCGAGGCTAGCCAAAAACATTCAGTACTTC	CASSKLSAGPRLAKNIQYF
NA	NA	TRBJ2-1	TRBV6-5	TGTGCCAGCAGTTACGGGACCAGGGGAGACAATGAGCAGTTCTTC	CASSYGTRGDNEQFF
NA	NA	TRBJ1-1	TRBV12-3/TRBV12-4	TGTGCCAGCAGTTTGGCAGTAGAAGCTTTCTTT	CASSLAVEAFF
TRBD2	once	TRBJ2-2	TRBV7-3	TGTGCCAGCAGCCGGGGGGTGACCGGGGAGCTGTTTTTT	CASSRGVTGELFF
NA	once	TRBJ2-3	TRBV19	TGTGCCAGTAGTATAAGGGACTCCCCGCAGTATTTT	CASSIRDSPQYF
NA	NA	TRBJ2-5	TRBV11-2	TGTGCCAGCAGCTTAGGTAGTACCAAAGAGACCCAGTACTTC	CASSLGSTKETQYF
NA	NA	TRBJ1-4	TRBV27	TGTGCCAGCAGCCAAAGGGGTTCCAATGAAAAACTGTTTTTT	CASSQRGSNEKLFF
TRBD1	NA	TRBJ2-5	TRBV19	TGTGCCAGTAGAAAACAAATGACAGGGACGGGGACCCAGTACTTC	CASRKQMTGTGTQYF
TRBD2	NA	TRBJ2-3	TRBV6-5	TGTGCCGGACACAATAGCGGGGGGGCCACGGATACGCAGTATTTT	CAGHNSGGATDTQYF
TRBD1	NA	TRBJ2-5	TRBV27	TGTGCCAGCAGTTTCTACCCGACAGGGTTATTTGGCGAGACCCAGTACTTC	CASSFYPTGLFGETQYF
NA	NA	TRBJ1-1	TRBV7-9	TGTGCCAGTGAACACATGAACACTGAAGCTTTCTTT	CASEHMNTEAFF
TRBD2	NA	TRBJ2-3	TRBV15	TGTGCCACCAGCAGAGATTGGGGTAGGGAGGGATATGCGCAGTATTTT	CATSRDWGREGYAQYF
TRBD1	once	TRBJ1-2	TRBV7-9	TGTGCCAGCAGCTCCCGACAGGGTAGGAACTATGGCTACACCTTC	CASSSRQGRNYGYTF
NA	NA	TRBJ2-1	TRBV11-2	TGTGCCAGCAGCCTAGGGGGATGGGGAGTCGGCCCCTACAATGAGCAGTTCTTC	CASSLGGWGVGPYNEQFF
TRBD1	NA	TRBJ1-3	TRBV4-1	TGCGCCAGCGGACAGGCTTTGAGCTCTGGAAACACCATATATTTT	CASGQALSSGNTIYF
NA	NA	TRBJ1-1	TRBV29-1	TGCAGCGGAGAAATAACGGGACACAGTGAAGCTTTCTTT	CSGEITGHSEAFF
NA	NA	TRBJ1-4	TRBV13	TGTGCCAGCAGCTTTAGTCAGTGGGGGGCTAATGAAAAACTGTTTTTT	CASSFSQWGANEKLFF
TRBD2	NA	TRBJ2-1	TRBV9	TGTGCCAGCAGCCATCCTAAGTATACAGCGGGGGTTATTAATGAGCAGTTCTTC	CASSHPKYTAGVINEQFF
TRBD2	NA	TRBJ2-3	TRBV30	TGTGCCTTGACTAGCGGGACGGCAGATACGCAGTATTTT	CALTSGTADTQYF
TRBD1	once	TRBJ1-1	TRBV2	TGTGCCAGCAGTGGAGACCCACAGGGGGCGACTGAAGCTTTCTTT	CASSGDPQGATEAFF
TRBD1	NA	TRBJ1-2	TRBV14	TGTGCCAGCAGCTCGATACAGGGGAGCTATGGCTACACCTTC	CASSSIQGSYGYTF
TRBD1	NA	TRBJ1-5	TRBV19	TGTGCCAGTAGTATCAACAGGGGGGATCAGCCCCAGCATTTT	CASSINRGDQPQHF
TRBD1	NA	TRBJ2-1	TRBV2	TGTGCCAGGGCCGGGACAGCCTACAATGAGCAGTTCTTC	CARAGTAYNEQFF
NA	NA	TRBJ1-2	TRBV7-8	TGTGCCAGCAGCTTAGAGTTGAGAGCCCTCGATGGCTACACCTTC	CASSLELRALDGYTF
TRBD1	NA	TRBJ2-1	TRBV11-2	TGTGCCAGCAGCTCCCGGGGGACAGGGGAAGGTAATGAGCAGTTCTTC	CASSSRGTGEGNEQFF
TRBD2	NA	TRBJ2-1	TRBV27	TGTGCCACCCACCCTGGACTAGCGGGACCTCCTGAGCAGTTCTTC	CATHPGLAGPPEQFF
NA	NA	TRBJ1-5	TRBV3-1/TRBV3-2	TGTGCCAGCAGCCTAGGGACGGGGGGCTTGCAGCCCCAGCATTTT	CASSLGTGGLQPQHF
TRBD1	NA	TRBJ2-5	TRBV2	TGTGCCAGCAGTGCCCGGGACAGTACTGTAGAGACCCAGTACTTC	CASSARDSTVETQYF
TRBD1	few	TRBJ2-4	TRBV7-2	TGTGCCAGCAGTTCACAGGGGGCACTGAGGAACATTCAGTACTTC	CASSSQGALRNIQYF
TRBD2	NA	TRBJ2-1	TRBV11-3	TGTGCCAGCAGCCCCTCAGCCGGACTAGCGGGAGCGGTCAATGAGCAGTTCTTC	CASSPSAGLAGAVNEQFF
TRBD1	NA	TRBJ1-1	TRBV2	TGTGCCAGCAGAGTAGGACAGGATAAAGCTTTCTTT	CASRVGQDKAFF